One sample yielded the 9 T cell receptor beta chains listed below, sequenced in a study of T-cell memory formation after mild COVID-19. TCRdb redid the calling of the 5' RACE reads with MiXCR, one entry per CDR3 protein. Of about 57,000 distinct CDR3 sequences detected, more than 10% appear once; the ten largest clones hold roughly a quarter. The sample was PBMCs or a T cell subset sorted from them (not recorded which). The source of these receptors is a man aged 18 to 30 who had mild COVID-19 (a few samples of this study predate the infection). Cell type and time point are not known.

At least ten counts were recorded for this clonotype. The chain recombines TRBV16 with TRBJ2-7, with D possibly TRBD1 on 5 matching bases. Trimming took off 0 bases at V and 1 base at J, with 13 bases between the two ends. CDR1 is KGHSY and CDR2 is FQNENV in the germline V gene. The CDR3 loop spans 16 amino acids. The DNA of the CDR3 is TGTGCCAGCAGCCAATCGGTCCAGGGCTCGTCCTACGAGCAGTACGTC. Protein sequence: CASSQSVQGSSYEQYV.

This clonotype was seen a few times. J is TRBJ2-5 and V is TRBV4-1; D tentatively fits TRBD1 or TRBD2 (5 bases each). V shed 3 bases and J shed 5 bases, with 13 bases lying between them. CDR1 and CDR2 (germline): MGHRA, YSYEKL. The CDR3 covers 14 residues. The CDR3: CASSQERGPETQYF. The CDR3 DNA follows: TGCGCCAGCAGCCAGGAGAGGGGTCCGGAGACCCAGTACTTC.

This clonotype was counted at least ten times. V gene TRBV3-1 combines with J gene TRBJ2-7; D unresolved. The CDR3 is 14 residues long. Germline V lookup: CDR1 LGHDT, CDR2 YNNKEL (reference sequence). V dropped 2 bases and J dropped 2 bases, with 10 bases sitting between them. CDR3 loop: CASSQWGRTYEQYF. In DNA, the CDR3 is TGTGCCAGCAGCCAATGGGGTAGGACCTACGAGCAGTACTTC.

The chain employs TRBV20-1 and TRBJ2-7; 9 bases match TRBD2. The ends lost 0 bases at V and 6 bases at J; junction bases unmatched: 9. Germline V lookup: CDR1 DFQATT, CDR2 SNEGSKA (reference sequence). The CDR3 is 15 amino acids. The chain's CDR3 is CSARDPLAGFGEQYF. Written as DNA, the CDR3 is TGCAGTGCTAGAGACCCCCTAGCGGGGTTTGGCGAGCAGTACTTC.

This clonotype has a count of ten or more. The V call is TRBV5-1, the J call TRBJ1-1; possibly TRBD1 for D (6 bases). CDR1 is SGHRS, CDR2 YFSETQ, per germline. V gave up 3 bases and J gave up 2 bases, with 8 bases separating them. This CDR3 has 13 residues. The CDR3 protein is CASSSQGNTEAFF. The DNA of the CDR3 is TGCGCCAGCAGCTCACAGGGTAACACTGAAGCTTTCTTT.

This clonotype was seen a handful of times. The CDR3: CASSREGQGSGNTIYF. The CDR3 nucleotides read TGCGCCAGCAGTAGGGAAGGACAGGGGAGCGGAAACACCATATATTTT. The chain has TRBV5-1 and TRBJ1-3; 9 nucleotides match TRBD1. The CDR3 is 16 residues long. V trimming: 5 bases; J trimming: 4 bases; junction bases outside the gene matches: 10. CDR1 is SGHRS, CDR2 YFSETQ, per germline.

This clonotype was recorded a few times. CDR3 DNA sequence: TGTGCCAGCAGCCCCCTCTCCAGGGCTCATAGCAATCAGCCCCAGCATTTT. It codes for CASSPLSRAHSNQPQHF. J is TRBJ1-5 and V is TRBV6-6; D possibly corresponds to TRBD1 (5 bases). CDR3 size: 17 residues. Germline V gene sequence: CDR1 MNHNY, CDR2 SVGAGI (reference sequence). V lost 6 bases and J lost 0, with 18 bases in between.

The V call is TRBV30, the J call TRBJ1-6; TRBD1 matches 8 bases. CDR1 is GTSNPN, CDR2 SVGIG, per germline (reference sequence). V shed 3 bases, J shed 7 bases, and the junction held 8 bases outside the gene matches. CDR3 length equals 15 residues. The CDR3 is CAWRRQGPRNSPLHF. The CDR3 DNA is TGTGCCTGGAGGAGACAGGGGCCGAGGAATTCACCCCTCCACTTT.

The rearrangement uses TRBV3-1 and TRBJ2-3; the match to TRBD2 covers 7 bases. CDR3 length: 14 residues. With V trimmed by 2 bases and J by 2 bases, 1 base remained unmatched. Germline CDR1 is LGHDT and CDR2 is YNNKEL (reference sequence). This CDR3 is CASSQLAATDTQYF. In nucleotides, the CDR3 is TGTGCCAGCAGCCAACTAGCGGCCACAGATACGCAGTATTTT.